This T cell receptor beta chain was observed in a study of T cells in Graves' hyperthyroidism and ophthalmopathy. There are a few counts of this clonotype. Clinical symptoms, serum thyroxine, TRAb, thyroid ultrasound and orbital computed tomography informed diagnoses. Fresh peripheral blood, about 10 ml of it, supplied the PBMCs. Template material for amplifying TCR beta CDR3 regions consisted of RNA transcripts. The HTBI primer set served for first-round RT-PCR of the TCR CDR3. MiXCR was run by TCRdb on the multiplex PCR reads, yielding one entry per CDR3 protein. The top ten hold approximately 60% of the sample, which has under 350,000 distinct CDR3 sequences, 15% to 20% seen once. The CDR3 spans 16 residues. CDR1 and CDR2 from the germline V gene are SGHTS and YDEGEE. V lost 5 bases and J lost 0, with 18 bases in between.

The clonotype was recovered from a woman aged 55-70 years with Graves' ophthalmopathy. Sequenced sample: blood. V and J are TRBV5-8 and TRBJ2-7; D is tentatively TRBD1 or TRBD2 (5 bases each). The CDR3 sequence is CASSPGHRLSSYEQYF. CDR3 nucleotides: TGTGCCAGCAGTCCGGGGCACAGATTAAGCTCCTACGAGCAGTACTTC.